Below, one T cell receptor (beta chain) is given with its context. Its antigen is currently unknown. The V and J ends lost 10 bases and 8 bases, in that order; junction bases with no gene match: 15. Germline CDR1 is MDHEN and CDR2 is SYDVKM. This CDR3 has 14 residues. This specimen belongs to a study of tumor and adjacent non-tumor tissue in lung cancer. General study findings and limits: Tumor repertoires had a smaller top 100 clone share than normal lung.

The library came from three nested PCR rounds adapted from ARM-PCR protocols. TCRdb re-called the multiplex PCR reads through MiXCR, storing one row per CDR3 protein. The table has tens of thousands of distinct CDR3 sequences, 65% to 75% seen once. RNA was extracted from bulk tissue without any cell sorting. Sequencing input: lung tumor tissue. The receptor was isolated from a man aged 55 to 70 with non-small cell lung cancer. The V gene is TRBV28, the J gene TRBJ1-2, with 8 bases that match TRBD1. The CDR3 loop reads CANSTSGGSYGYTF. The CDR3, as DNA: TGTGCCAACAGCACCTCAGGGGGCAGCTACGGCTACACCTTC.